These 25 T cell receptor beta chains were sequenced from one sample in a study of T cell responses to AZD1222 COVID-19 vaccine. The table came from immunoSEQ multiplex PCR; TCRdb's copy has only in-frame clones and leaves some out. This sample yields about 100,000 clones, of which 90% are seen a single time; roughly 1.4% belongs to the top ten. Sequencing was performed on peripheral blood, taken on day 0 of AZD1222 vaccination. The receptors derive from an adult in good health.

The chain links TRBV15 to TRBJ1-5, with D maybe TRBD1 (5 bases). This CDR3 spans 13 amino acids. V was shortened by 5 bases and J by 10 bases, with 15 bases between the two germline ends. Germline assignment: CDR1 LNHNV and CDR2 YYDKDF (reference sequence). Written as DNA, the CDR3 is TGTGCCACCAGCGATAGGGGAAGGGGTCCCCAGCATTTT. It translates to CATSDRGRGPQHF.

This clone has just one count. The chain carries TRBV2 and TRBJ1-2; the D is unclear. This CDR3 spans 15 amino acids. The germline V gene has CDR1 SNHLY and CDR2 FYNNEI. V lost 0 bases to trimming and J lost 8 bases, with 16 bases between them. CDR3 bases: TGTGCCAGCAGTGAAGCGCTTCCGGCAATCCAAGGCTACACCTTC. Its translation: CASSEALPAIQGYTF. Combining the CDR3 with reference TRBV2 and TRBJ1-2 gives the whole variable domain EPEVTQTPSHQVTQMGQEVILRCVPISNHLYFYWYRQILGQKVEFLVSFYNNEISEKSEIFDDQFSVERPDGSNFTLKIRSTKLEDSAMYFCASSEALPAIQGYTFGSGTRLTVV.

The CDR3, as DNA: TGTGCCAGCAGCTTAGGAGGGAGTCTCTACGAGCAGTACTTC. Residues: CASSLGGSLYEQYF. V is TRBV7-9 and J is TRBJ2-7; weak D call: TRBD2 (5 bases). CDR3 length: 14 amino acids. The V gene lost 1 base and the J gene lost 3 bases, with 10 bases spanning the gap. The V gene's germline CDR1 is SEHNR and CDR2 FQNEAQ (reference sequence).

This clone occurred once. CDR3 DNA sequence: TGTGCCAGCAGCCAAGTCGGAGGAGGCACTGAAGCTTTCTTT. Translating gives CASSQVGGGTEAFF. The V call is TRBV4-2, the J call TRBJ1-1, with D unresolved. V dropped 1 base and J dropped 4 bases, with 10 bases sitting between them. Germline assignment: CDR1 LGHNA and CDR2 YNFKEQ. CDR3 size: 14 residues.

This chain uses TRBV9 with TRBJ1-1; D may be TRBD1 (5 bases). The CDR3 is made up of 17 amino acids. In germline, CDR1 is SGDLS, CDR2 YYNGEE. Trimming left V 0 bases short and J 5 bases short, with 20 bases between. The DNA for the CDR3 is TGTGCCAGCAGCGTAGGAATAGGGGTGGGTAAAAGGACTGAAGCTTTCTTT. Its protein product is CASSVGIGVGKRTEAFF.

The J gene is TRBJ1-2, the V gene TRBV6-5; no clear D gene. Germline values: CDR1 MNHEY, CDR2 SVGAGI. The CDR3 is made up of 15 amino acids. Trimming removed 5 bases from V and 5 bases from J, with 18 bases in between. This chain's CDR3 is CASSRRPGGVYGYTF. CDR3 nucleotide sequence: TGTGCCAGCAGTCGAAGACCCGGCGGGGTTTATGGCTACACCTTC.

The chain has TRBV29-1 and TRBJ1-2, with 9 bases aligning to TRBD1. Germline assignment: CDR1 SQVTM and CDR2 ANQGSEA. J lost 8 bases, V lost 7 bases, and 11 bases had no gene match. The CDR3 consists of 13 residues. The CDR3 DNA sequence: TGCAGCGCCGGTCGTAGGACAGGGGTCGGCTACACCTTC. Its protein product is CSAGRRTGVGYTF.

Note on this clone: Germline is not matched at one junction end, which may reflect a read error. The chain uses TRBV6-5 and TRBJ2-1, with no clear D. CDR1 is MNHEY, CDR2 SVGAGI, per germline. The CDR3 loop spans 14 amino acids. The CDR3 region has the DNA TGTGCCAGCAGTGACTCTGGGATCGACAATGAGCAGTTCTTC. Its translation is CASSDSGIDNEQFF.

V usage is TRBV5-4 and J usage is TRBJ1-4; D call uncertain. There are 16 residues in the CDR3. V gave up 0 bases and J gave up 3 bases, with 12 bases separating them. Germline lookup yields CDR1 SGHNT and CDR2 YYREEE (reference sequence). CDR3 protein: CASSLALGAANEKLFF. Written as DNA, the CDR3 is TGTGCCAGCAGCTTGGCCCTGGGAGCAGCTAATGAAAAACTGTTTTTT.

The chain couples TRBV29-1 to TRBJ1-2; D is perhaps TRBD1 (5 bases). Germline V lookup: CDR1 SQVTM, CDR2 ANQGSEA. CDR3 length equals 12 residues. V lost 3 bases and J lost 8, with 13 bases in between. As DNA, the CDR3 is TGCAGCGTTGACGGGACTGCGAAGGGCTACACCTTC. Its translation: CSVDGTAKGYTF.

In nucleotides, the CDR3 is TGCGCCAGCAGCTTCGACCGCTCGATCCGCACCGGGGAGCTGTTTTTT. Protein: CASSFDRSIRTGELFF. The rearrangement joins TRBV5-1 to TRBJ2-2; D gene uncertain. The CDR3 runs to 16 residues. CDR1 is SGHRS, CDR2 YFSETQ, per germline. Between the trimmed V and J ends, which lost 2 bases and 4 bases, there was a span of 15 bases. Combining the CDR3 with reference TRBV5-1 and TRBJ2-2 gives the whole variable domain KAGVTQTPRYLIKTRGQQVTLSCSPISGHRSVSWYQQTPGQGLQFLFEYFSETQRNKGNFPGRFSGRQFSNSRSEMNVSTLELGDSALYLCASSFDRSIRTGELFFGEGSRLTVL.

The V and J genes are TRBV2 and TRBJ2-7; TRBD2 aligns across 8 bases. The J segment lost 3 bases and the V segment lost 3 bases, leaving 7 bases of the junction unmatched. CDR3 length equals 15 residues. Per germline, CDR1 SNHLY and CDR2 FYNNEI. The CDR3 DNA sequence: TGTGCCAGCAGTGATTACACAGGGACTAGCTACGAGCAGTACTTC. As protein: CASSDYTGTSYEQYF.

The chain joins TRBV2 to TRBJ2-3; 8 bases agree with TRBD1. J was trimmed by 2 bases and V by 6 bases; bases with no gene match: 4. CDR3 length: 14 residues. Germline assignment: CDR1 SNHLY and CDR2 FYNNEI. CDR3 coding DNA: TGTGCCAGCAGGGGGGACAGGACCACAGATACGCAGTATTTT. It specifies CASRGDRTTDTQYF.

DNA for the CDR3: TGTGCCAGCAGTGATTTGGTTGTCTATGGCTACACCTTC. Protein product: CASSDLVVYGYTF. This chain joins TRBV2 and TRBJ1-2; D is unclear. The V end lost 3 bases, the J end lost 4 bases, and 9 bases lay between the germline ends. This CDR3 region has 13 residues. Germline V gene data show CDR1 as SNHLY and CDR2 as FYNNEI.

The chain combines TRBV3-1 (or the pseudogene TRBV3-2) with TRBJ1-3, with no clear D. Germline V gene lookup returns CDR1 LGHDT and CDR2 YNNKEL (reference sequence). The CDR3 has 13 amino acids. The V and J ends lost 4 bases and 3 bases respectively, with 7 bases between them. The CDR3 spells CASSPQVGNTIYF. The CDR3 DNA sequence: TGTGCCAGCAGCCCGCAGGTTGGAAACACCATATATTTT.

The chain couples TRBV28 to TRBJ2-7; D is possibly TRBD2 (6 bases). Germline V lookup: CDR1 MDHEN, CDR2 SYDVKM. Trimming pared 6 bases from V and 0 bases from J, leaving 15 bases between. CDR3 length: 15 residues. CDR3 in DNA: TGTGCCAGCAGGCAACGGGACTTTTACTCCTACGAGCAGTACTTC. Translation gives CASRQRDFYSYEQYF. Full variable domain (rest looked up from reference TRBV28 and TRBJ2-7): DVKVTQSSRYLVKRTGEKVFLECVQDMDHENMFWYRQDPGLGLRLIYFSYDVKMKEKGDIPEGYSVSREKKERFSLILESASTNQTSMYLCASRQRDFYSYEQYFGPGTRLTVT.

V usage is TRBV9 and J usage is TRBJ2-3, with 8 nucleotides matching TRBD1. Germline V gene data show CDR1 as SGDLS and CDR2 as YYNGEE. V was clipped by 0 bases and J by 4 bases; unmatched bases: 4. The CDR3 is 15 residues long. CDR3 in DNA: TGTGCCAGCAGCGTAGTGACAGGGGCCGCAGATACGCAGTATTTT. It is translated as CASSVVTGAADTQYF.

The rearrangement uses TRBV5-1 and TRBJ1-5, with 8 bases that match TRBD1. Trimming at V came to 4 bases and at J to 5 bases, leaving 5 bases not matched to a gene. Looked up from germline, CDR1 is SGHRS and CDR2 is YFSETQ. The CDR3 is made up of 14 amino acids. The CDR3 loop is CASSATGGYQPQHF. In nucleotides, the CDR3 is TGCGCCAGCAGCGCTACAGGGGGTTATCAGCCCCAGCATTTT.

The chain uses TRBV5-4 and TRBJ2-1; D possibly matches TRBD1 or TRBD2 (5 bases each). Trimming shortened V by 3 bases and J by 6 bases, and 10 bases separated the two germline ends. The CDR3 sequence is 13 residues long. Germline V gene lookup returns CDR1 SGHNT and CDR2 YYREEE (reference sequence). The CDR3 spells CASSSGGGNEQFF. The CDR3 nucleotides are TGTGCCAGCAGCTCTGGTGGGGGCAATGAGCAGTTCTTC.

The chain combines TRBV5-1 with TRBJ1-2, with a possible D match to TRBD1 (5 bases). Germline V gives CDR1 SGHRS, CDR2 YFSETQ. This CDR3 spans 16 amino acids. Trimming removed 0 bases from V and 3 bases from J, with 15 bases in between. The DNA of the CDR3 is TGCGCCAGCAGCTTGGGAGTGGGCGACAGTTACTATGGCTACACCTTC. This sequence encodes CASSLGVGDSYYGYTF.

The chain uses TRBV7-2 and TRBJ2-2; D is unresolved. Germline V gene data show CDR1 as SGHTA and CDR2 as FQGNSA. Trimming took 1 base from V and 3 from J, leaving 6 bases between them. The CDR3 contains 14 residues. The CDR3 nucleotides read TGTGCCAGCAGCTTAGGGCAGCACACCGGGGAGCTGTTTTTT. Translating it yields CASSLGQHTGELFF. The variable domain in full, completed from reference TRBV7-2 and TRBJ2-2, reads GAGVSQSPSNKVTEKGKDVELRCDPISGHTALYWYRQSLGQGLEFLIYFQGNSAPDKSGLPSDRFSAERTGGSVSTLTIQRTQQEDSAVYLCASSLGQHTGELFFGEGSRLTVL.

The chain couples TRBV30 to TRBJ1-2; D is possibly TRBD1 (6 bases). The V gene lost 5 bases and the J gene lost 4 bases, with 29 bases spanning the gap. The CDR3 totals 18 residues. The germline CDR1 and CDR2 sequences are GTSNPN and SVGIG (reference sequence). The CDR3 loop is CAWLGGALAGAQVYGYTF. In nucleotides, the CDR3 is TGTGCCTGGCTGGGGGGCGCTTTGGCCGGGGCTCAAGTCTATGGCTACACCTTC. The whole variable domain, filled in from reference TRBV30 and TRBJ1-2, reads SQTIHQWPATLVQPVGSPLSLECTVEGTSNPNLYWYRQAAGRGLQLLFYSVGIGQISSEVPQNLSASRPQDRQFILSSKKLLLSDSGFYLCAWLGGALAGAQVYGYTFGSGTRLTVV.

The chain carries TRBV6-6 and TRBJ1-1; the D is unclear. CDR1 and CDR2 (germline): MNHNY, SVGAGI (reference sequence). The CDR3 loop spans 13 amino acids. Between the trimmed V and J ends, which lost 6 bases and 1 base, there was a span of 9 bases. The CDR3 is CASRFLGNTEAFF. The CDR3 bases are TGTGCCAGCAGGTTTTTAGGGAACACTGAAGCTTTCTTT.

V gene TRBV7-2 combines with J gene TRBJ1-3, with D possibly TRBD1 on 5 matching bases. This CDR3 is 16 amino acids long. CDR1 SGHTA and CDR2 FQGNSA come from the germline V gene. The V gene lost 0 bases and the J gene lost 0 bases, with 9 bases spanning the gap. The CDR3 spells CASSLAGAVSGNTIYF. As DNA, the CDR3 is TGTGCCAGCAGCTTAGCTGGGGCCGTCTCTGGAAACACCATATATTTT.

About this clone: A read error may account for a junction end that differs from germline. The chain combines TRBV12-5 with TRBJ2-5, with D possibly being TRBD2 (5 bases). From germline, CDR1 is LGHNT and CDR2 FRNRAP. The CDR3 has 13 amino acids. The CDR3 spells CASGLDWQETQYF. The CDR3 DNA is TGTGCTAGTGGCTTGGACTGGCAAGAGACCCAGTACTTC.